The 9 T cell receptor beta chains presented below share a single source sample, sequenced in a study of breast tumors, draining lymph nodes, adjacent tissues. One entry per CDR3 protein, called by TCRdb with MiXCR from the multiplex PCR reads. Seen here are about 180,000 distinct CDR3 sequences, about 30% observed once, and the top ten hold over 3.5%. Samples came from axillary lymph nodes draining the breast cancer. The sequencing sample was made of axillary lymph node tissue. These receptors were taken from a female donor with breast cancer. Some clones in this sample may be carry-over from other donors' samples.

This chain links TRBV9 with TRBJ2-5; 12 positions match TRBD2. The ends lost 0 bases at V and 9 bases at J; junction bases unmatched: 0. Germline CDR1 reads SGDLS; CDR2 reads YYNGEE. The CDR3 contains 13 residues. CDR3 in DNA: TGTGCCAGCAGCGTAGCTAGCGGGGGGGCCCAGTACTTC. Its protein product is CASSVASGGAQYF. Combining the CDR3 with reference TRBV9 and TRBJ2-5 gives the whole variable domain DSGVTQTPKHLITATGQRVTLRCSPRSGDLSVYWYQQSLDQGLQFLIQYYNGEERAKGNILERFSAQQFPDLHSELNLSSLELGDSALYFCASSVASGGAQYFGPGTRLLVL.

This clonotype was recorded only once. Possible read error: a much larger clone is one base away. V is TRBV5-8 and J is TRBJ1-2; unclear D gene. The germline V gene encodes CDR1 SGHTS and CDR2 YDEGEE. V was cut by 6 bases and J by 7 bases, with 19 bases left in between. This CDR3 is 14 amino acids long. Here the CDR3 DNA reads TGTGCCAGCACCTCTGAGGAGGGTTTGATTGGCTACACCTTC. Encoded protein: CASTSEEGLIGYTF.

The genes are TRBV19 and TRBJ2-3; 8 bases align to TRBD2. V lost 7 bases and J lost 2; bases outside the gene matches: 8. Germline assignment: CDR1 LNHDA and CDR2 SQIVND (reference sequence). This CDR3 is built from 15 residues. This CDR3 is CASMGGGQYTDTQYF. Written as DNA, the CDR3 is TGTGCCAGTATGGGCGGGGGGCAGTACACAGATACGCAGTATTTT.

The gene calls are TRBV25-1 and TRBJ2-6, with 9 bases aligning to TRBD2. The CDR3 length is 18 residues. The germline V gene has CDR1 MGHDK and CDR2 SYGVNS. J gave up 4 bases and V 10 bases, and 17 bases lay outside the gene matches. The DNA of the CDR3 is TGTGCCACGACGATGATAGCGGGAGACCTGTCCGGGGCCAACGTCCTGACTTTC. It specifies CATTMIAGDLSGANVLTF.

This clonotype came up many times. The chain uses TRBV19 and TRBJ1-2; 9 bases are shared with TRBD1. V was pared by 5 bases and J by 6 bases, with 10 bases of the junction left unmatched. This CDR3 has 15 amino acids. The V gene's germline CDR1 is LNHDA and CDR2 SQIVND (reference sequence). The CDR3: CASSLRTGVVHGYTF. CDR3 nucleotides: TGTGCCAGTAGTTTACGGACAGGGGTTGTTCATGGCTACACCTTC.

This clonotype appeared once. One base away lies a much larger clone, so this may be a sequencing read error. The chain uses TRBV28 and TRBJ2-1, with 7 bases that match TRBD1. The CDR3 length is 15 residues. Germline lookup yields CDR1 MDHEN and CDR2 SYDVKM. The V segment lost 4 bases and the J segment 8 bases; nucleotides outside the gene matches: 11. The CDR3 nucleotides are TGTGCCAGCAGTTCCACTCGGACAGGACAAGATGAGCAGTTCTTC. Translation: CASSSTRTGQDEQFF.

This clonotype was recorded at least ten times. The V and J genes are TRBV12-3 or TRBV12-4 and TRBJ2-1; tentatively, D is TRBD1 (6 bases). This CDR3 is built from 13 residues. V dropped 5 bases and J dropped 8 bases, with 13 bases sitting between them. CDR3 coding DNA: TGTGCCAGCAGTCACCGAGACAGGTATGAGCAGTTCTTC. Translation gives CASSHRDRYEQFF.

The J gene is TRBJ2-7, the V gene TRBV25-1; D is perhaps TRBD1 (6 bases). V gave up 4 bases and J gave up 3 bases, with 13 bases separating them. This CDR3 is built from 14 residues. CDR1 is MGHDK, CDR2 SYGVNS, per germline. The CDR3: CASSARQVNYEQYF. CDR3 in DNA: TGTGCCAGCAGTGCCAGACAGGTAAACTACGAGCAGTACTTC.

This clonotype has a handful of counts. A much more abundant neighbour one base away suggests this may be a read error. The gene calls are TRBV20-1 and TRBJ2-1; 10 bases fit TRBD2. Germline V gene sequence: CDR1 DFQATT, CDR2 SNEGSKA (reference sequence). This CDR3 has 18 residues. The V gene end was trimmed by 0 bases and the J gene end by 12 bases; junction bases not matched to a gene: 20. CDR3 in amino acids: CSARDHQSGPAGGHRQFF. CDR3 nucleotides: TGCAGTGCTAGAGACCATCAGAGCGGACCAGCGGGGGGGCATAGGCAGTTCTTC.